The 29 T cell receptor beta chains presented below share a single source sample, sequenced in a study of cytomegalovirus exposure and HLA in healthy donors. The PCR ran on 60 Vbeta and 13 Jbeta primers. Repertoires were generated with immunoSEQ multiplex PCR, while TCRdb's copy carries only in-frame clones and drops some. The sample includes 200,000 to 250,000 clones, approximately 88% of them seen just once. Sequenced: PBMCs. These receptors all come from a boy younger than 10 in good health and CMV-seronegative.

The chain joins TRBV29-1 to TRBJ2-4, with D possibly being TRBD1 (5 bases). CDR3 length equals 19 residues. Germline loops: CDR1 SQVTM, CDR2 ANQGSEA. V was trimmed by 4 bases and J by 0 bases, leaving 25 bases between them. CDR3 protein: CSVAGPTISPALAKNIQYF. In DNA, the CDR3 is TGCAGCGTTGCAGGGCCCACAATCTCCCCGGCTCTAGCCAAAAACATTCAGTACTTC.

There are a few counts of this clone. The rearrangement links TRBV6-1 to TRBJ2-1, with TRBD1 matching 7 bases. Trimming removed 1 base from V and 4 bases from J; junction bases left unmatched: 4. Germline-derived CDR1 and CDR2 are MNHNS and SASEGT. CDR3 size: 15 residues. This CDR3 is CASSEDRGPYNEQFF. The CDR3 nucleotides are TGTGCCAGCAGTGAAGACAGGGGACCGTACAATGAGCAGTTCTTC.

The chain couples TRBV15 to TRBJ2-1, with TRBD2 matching 15 bases. Germline CDR1 reads LNHNV; CDR2 reads YYDKDF (reference sequence). Unmatched junction bases numbered 7, after V lost 1 base and J lost 9 bases. The CDR3 has 17 residues. The CDR3 loop reads CATSRVGLAGGGLEQFF. The CDR3 nucleotides read TGTGCCACCAGCAGAGTGGGACTAGCGGGAGGAGGGCTTGAGCAGTTCTTC. The full variable domain, rest sourced from reference TRBV15 and TRBJ2-1, is DAMVIQNPRYQVTQFGKPVTLSCSQTLNHNVMYWYQQKSSQAPKLLFHYYDKDFNNEADTPDNFQSRRPNTSFCFLDIRSPGLGDTAMYLCATSRVGLAGGGLEQFFGPGTRLTVL.

Details on this clone: Relative to the germline gene, one junction end is altered; a read error may explain this. Other DNA sequences in the sample encode the same CDR3. The chain uses TRBV10-1 and TRBJ1-5; 8 nucleotides line up with TRBD1. The germline V gene has CDR1 WNHNN and CDR2 SYGVQD (reference sequence). The CDR3 is made up of 15 amino acids. CDR3 region: CASRRDRGCNQPQHF. The DNA for the CDR3 is TGCGCCAGCAGACGCGACAGGGGTTGCAATCAACCCCAGCATTTT.

This chain uses TRBV7-6 with TRBJ2-1; TRBD2 matches 10 bases. Trimming at V came to 2 bases and at J to 6 bases, leaving 4 bases not matched to a gene. From germline, CDR1 is SGHVS and CDR2 FNYEAQ. There are 15 residues in the CDR3. Written as DNA, the CDR3 is TGTGCCAGCAGCTTACGAAGCGGGAGGGGCAATGAGCAGTTCTTC. This sequence encodes CASSLRSGRGNEQFF.

The chain carries TRBV5-4 and TRBJ2-1; 8 bases align to TRBD2. Germline V gene lookup returns CDR1 SGHNT and CDR2 YYREEE (reference sequence). The CDR3 loop spans 14 amino acids. V gave up 2 bases and J gave up 12 bases; unmatched junction bases: 10. The CDR3 DNA reads TGTGCCAGCAGCTTTCGACCAGCGGGAGTATGGCAGTTCTTC. This codes for CASSFRPAGVWQFF.

CDR3 loop: CSVEWEERPGPCGQYF. In nucleotides, the CDR3 is TGCAGCGTTGAATGGGAGGAGAGGCCGGGACCATGCGGGCAGTACTTC. The chain is built from TRBV29-1 and TRBJ2-7; D is possibly TRBD2 (6 bases). This CDR3 comprises 16 residues. Germline CDR1 reads SQVTM; CDR2 reads ANQGSEA. Trimming took 2 bases from V and 9 from J, leaving 26 bases between them.

The CDR3 loop reads CASSPGTSDYNEQFF. CDR3 DNA sequence: TGTGCCAGCAGCCCAGGGACTAGCGATTACAATGAGCAGTTCTTC. V usage is TRBV5-6 and J usage is TRBJ2-1; 10 nucleotides agree with TRBD2. Germline V gene lookup returns CDR1 SGHDT and CDR2 YYEEEE. This CDR3 is built from 15 residues. J was trimmed by 4 bases and V by 4 bases; bases with no gene match: 5.

The V gene is TRBV30, the J gene TRBJ2-5; 7 nucleotides agree with TRBD2. The CDR3 runs 11 residues. J was trimmed by 7 bases and V by 2 bases; bases with no gene match: 1. Germline V gene data show CDR1 as GTSNPN and CDR2 as SVGIG (reference sequence). CDR3 protein: CAWSSSGTQYF. Here the CDR3 DNA reads TGTGCCTGGAGTTCTAGCGGGACCCAGTACTTC.

The chain employs TRBV6-5 and TRBJ2-7; possible D gene TRBD2, 6 bases. The CDR3 has 14 amino acids. Per the germline V gene, CDR1 is MNHEY and CDR2 is SVGAGI. Trimming pared 8 bases from V and 2 bases from J, leaving 16 bases between. In DNA, the CDR3 is TGTGCCAGCGGGGAGGCAGGTTACACCTACGAGCAGTACTTC. Translation: CASGEAGYTYEQYF.

This clone was counted once. The chain links TRBV10-3 to TRBJ1-2; 7 bases match TRBD1. This CDR3 is built from 14 residues. Losses at the gene ends were 2 bases for V and 4 bases for J; bases not matched to a gene: 4. Germline CDR1 reads ENHRY; CDR2 reads SYGVKD. The CDR3: CAISETQGGYGYTF. The CDR3 nucleotides read TGTGCCATCAGTGAGACCCAGGGGGGCTATGGCTACACCTTC.

On this clone: A read error may produce the germline difference seen at one junction end. The chain is built from TRBV4-2 and TRBJ1-2; D remains unclear. Germline V gene lookup returns CDR1 LGHNA and CDR2 YNFKEQ. The CDR3 runs 10 residues. Here the CDR3 DNA reads TGTGCCAGCAGCCAAGGCCTTACTTACTTC. This translates into CASSQGLTYF.

The chain links TRBV19 to TRBJ2-1; tentative D call: TRBD2 (6 bases). The V and J ends lost 3 bases and 0 bases respectively, with 9 bases between them. In germline, CDR1 is LNHDA, CDR2 SQIVND (reference sequence). The CDR3 covers 15 residues. The CDR3 here is CASSMSGSSYNEQFF. In DNA, the CDR3 is TGTGCCAGTAGTATGTCCGGGAGCTCCTACAATGAGCAGTTCTTC.

The rearrangement uses TRBV19 and TRBJ2-7, with 10 positions matching TRBD2. The trim removed 5 bases at V and 1 base at J, leaving 11 bases unmatched. The CDR3 runs 17 residues. Looked up from germline, CDR1 is LNHDA and CDR2 is SQIVND (reference sequence). The CDR3 reads CASSLGPSGSYSYEQYF. The CDR3 DNA reads TGTGCCAGTAGTCTCGGCCCTAGCGGGAGTTATTCCTACGAGCAGTACTTC.

The chain uses TRBV7-8 and TRBJ2-7, with 10 positions matching TRBD1. V dropped 4 bases and J dropped 5; count of bases not matched to a gene: 8. The germline gives CDR1 SGHVS, CDR2 FQNEAQ. The CDR3 extends over 15 amino acids. As DNA, the CDR3 is TGTGCCAGCAGCTCTCCGGGACAGGGGCAGGACGAGCAGTACTTC. Its protein is CASSSPGQGQDEQYF. The complete variable domain, with remaining parts taken from reference TRBV7-8 and TRBJ2-7, reads GAGVSQSPRYKVAKRGQDVALRCDPISGHVSLFWYQQALGQGPEFLTYFQNEAQLDKSGLPSDRFFAERPEGSVSTLKIQRTQQEDSAVYLCASSSPGQGQDEQYFGPGTRLTVT.

V and J are TRBV7-9 and TRBJ1-6, with D unclear. Trimming pared 3 bases from V and 8 bases from J, leaving 11 bases between. The CDR3 is 14 residues long. CDR1 and CDR2 from the germline V gene are SEHNR and FQNEAQ (reference sequence). In DNA, the CDR3 is TGTGCCAGCAGCTTTCCGGGAGTGGATTCACCCCTCCACTTT. It translates to CASSFPGVDSPLHF.

The chain has TRBV21-1 and TRBJ2-7; the listed D gene, TRBD2, was not tested against the DNA. TRBV21-1 is marked as a pseudogene. The CDR3 spans 15 residues. The CDR3 nucleotides are TGTGCCAGCAGCCAACTAGCGGGAGGGTCCTACGAGCAGTACTTC. Residues: CASSQLAGGSYEQYF.

Only a few counts were recorded for this clone. CDR3 protein: CASSIKGAGGYEQFF. CDR3 sequence (DNA): TGTGCCAGTAGTATTAAGGGGGCAGGGGGTTATGAGCAGTTCTTC. The V and J genes are TRBV19 and TRBJ2-1, with 7 bases that match TRBD1. The CDR3 is made up of 15 amino acids. Germline lookup yields CDR1 LNHDA and CDR2 SQIVND (reference sequence). V gave up 3 bases and J gave up 8 bases; unmatched junction bases: 10.

This rearrangement joins TRBV19 to TRBJ1-1, with 7 bases lining up with TRBD1. This CDR3 has 14 residues. Looked up from germline, CDR1 is LNHDA and CDR2 is SQIVND (reference sequence). With V trimmed by 7 bases and J by 4 bases, 9 bases remained unmatched. The CDR3, as DNA: TGTGCCAGTACCGAGACAGGGTGGGGCACTGAAGCTTTCTTT. It translates to CASTETGWGTEAFF.

The rearrangement links TRBV14 to TRBJ2-2; unclear D gene. Germline lookup yields CDR1 SGHDN and CDR2 FVKESK. The CDR3 is made up of 13 amino acids. V was trimmed by 0 bases and J by 5 bases, leaving 4 bases between them. CDR3 in amino acids: CASSQERTGELFF. DNA for the CDR3: TGTGCCAGCAGCCAAGAGCGGACCGGGGAGCTGTTTTTT.

This chain joins TRBV13 and TRBJ2-5; D is undetermined. TRBJ2-7 explains the end of the DNA better; the J call may be wrong. Germline loops: CDR1 PRHDT, CDR2 FYEKMQ (reference sequence). CDR3 length: 14 residues. The CDR3 spells CASSLGNSHYEQYF. For the CDR3, the DNA is TGTGCCAGCAGCTTAGGCAACTCCCACTACGAGCAGTACTTC.

The chain recombines TRBV5-1 with TRBJ2-7; D gene unclear. This CDR3 region has 15 residues. V lost 0 bases and J 0 bases, leaving 10 bases between the germline ends. In germline, CDR1 is SGHRS, CDR2 YFSETQ. The chain's CDR3 is CASSLELASSYEQYF. CDR3 sequence (DNA): TGCGCCAGCAGCTTGGAATTGGCAAGCTCCTACGAGCAGTACTTC.

The chain employs TRBV27 and TRBJ2-2; the D is unclear. This CDR3 comprises 16 residues. The V end was cut by 3 bases, the J end by 2 bases, with 13 bases between. The germline gives CDR1 MNHEY, CDR2 SMNVEV (reference sequence). In DNA, the CDR3 is TGTGCCAGCAGTTTGCTGTACCAACTCAACACCGGGGAGCTGTTTTTT. This codes for CASSLLYQLNTGELFF.

The V and J genes are TRBV5-4 and TRBJ1-2; no definite D call. The CDR3 contains 14 residues. Between the trimmed V and J ends, which lost 2 bases and 2 bases, there was a span of 10 bases. Germline lookup yields CDR1 SGHNT and CDR2 YYREEE (reference sequence). CDR3 DNA sequence: TGTGCCAGCAGCTTCAGGTCTTCAAACTATGGCTACACCTTC. Residues: CASSFRSSNYGYTF.

The V call is TRBV9, the J call TRBJ1-1; D is possibly TRBD1 (6 bases). This CDR3 region has 16 residues. Germline V gives CDR1 SGDLS, CDR2 YYNGEE. Trimming removed 3 bases from V and 6 bases from J, with 21 bases in between. CDR3 amino acids: CASSAPHTGLKAEAFF. The CDR3 DNA is TGTGCCAGCAGCGCCCCGCACACAGGGCTTAAGGCTGAAGCTTTCTTT. Complete variable domain (other parts from reference TRBV9 and TRBJ1-1): DSGVTQTPKHLITATGQRVTLRCSPRSGDLSVYWYQQSLDQGLQFLIQYYNGEERAKGNILERFSAQQFPDLHSELNLSSLELGDSALYFCASSAPHTGLKAEAFFGQGTRLTVV.

This rearrangement joins TRBV28 to TRBJ1-1, with 8 bases matching TRBD1. V lost 3 bases to trimming and J lost 5 bases; unmatched junction nucleotides: 11. Germline V gene sequence: CDR1 MDHEN, CDR2 SYDVKM. The CDR3 consists of 16 residues. DNA for the CDR3: TGTGCCAGCAGTTTTCCCCGGACAGGGTCGGAAACTGAAGCTTTCTTT. Translating it yields CASSFPRTGSETEAFF. Looking up the rest from reference TRBV28 and TRBJ1-1 gives the full variable domain: DVKVTQSSRYLVKRTGEKVFLECVQDMDHENMFWYRQDPGLGLRLIYFSYDVKMKEKGDIPEGYSVSREKKERFSLILESASTNQTSMYLCASSFPRTGSETEAFFGQGTRLTVV.

The rearrangement links TRBV9 to TRBJ2-3; no clear D gene. The length of the CDR3 is 13 residues. Germline-derived CDR1 and CDR2 are SGDLS and YYNGEE. Trimming took 4 bases from V and 5 from J, leaving 11 bases between them. The chain's CDR3 is CASSPFRLDTQYF. The CDR3 DNA is TGTGCCAGCAGCCCCTTTCGGTTAGATACGCAGTATTTT.

The J gene is TRBJ2-7, the V gene TRBV6-1; 7 bases are a match to TRBD2. Per the germline V gene, CDR1 is MNHNS and CDR2 is SASEGT. V gave up 3 bases and J gave up 3 bases; unmatched junction bases: 8. CDR3 length equals 15 residues. CDR3 amino acids: CASSDPGTTIYEQYF. CDR3 nucleotide sequence: TGTGCCAGCAGTGATCCCGGGACTACCATCTACGAGCAGTACTTC.

The chain is built from TRBV27 and TRBJ2-7, with D possibly being TRBD1 (5 bases). This CDR3 contains 14 residues. Germline loops: CDR1 MNHEY, CDR2 SMNVEV (reference sequence). The germline V and J ends were trimmed by 5 bases and 2 bases, with 13 bases remaining between them. CDR3 sequence (DNA): TGTGCCAGCAGTGCCCGCCCCAGGGCCTACGAGCAGTACTTC. Translating gives CASSARPRAYEQYF.